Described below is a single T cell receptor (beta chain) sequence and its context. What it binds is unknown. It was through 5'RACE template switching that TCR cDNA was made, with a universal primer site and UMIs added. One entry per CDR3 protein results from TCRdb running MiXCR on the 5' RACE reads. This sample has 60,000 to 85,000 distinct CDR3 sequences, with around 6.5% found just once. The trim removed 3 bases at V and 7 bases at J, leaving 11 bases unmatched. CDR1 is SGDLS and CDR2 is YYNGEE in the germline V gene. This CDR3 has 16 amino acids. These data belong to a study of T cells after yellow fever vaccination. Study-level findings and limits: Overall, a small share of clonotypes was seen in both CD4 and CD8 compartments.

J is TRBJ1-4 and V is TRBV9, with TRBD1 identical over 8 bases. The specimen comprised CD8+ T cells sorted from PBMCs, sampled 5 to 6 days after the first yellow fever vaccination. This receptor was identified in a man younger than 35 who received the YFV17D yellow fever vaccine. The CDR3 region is CASSETLTGVREKLFF. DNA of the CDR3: TGTGCCAGCAGCGAGACATTGACAGGGGTACGTGAAAAACTGTTTTTT.